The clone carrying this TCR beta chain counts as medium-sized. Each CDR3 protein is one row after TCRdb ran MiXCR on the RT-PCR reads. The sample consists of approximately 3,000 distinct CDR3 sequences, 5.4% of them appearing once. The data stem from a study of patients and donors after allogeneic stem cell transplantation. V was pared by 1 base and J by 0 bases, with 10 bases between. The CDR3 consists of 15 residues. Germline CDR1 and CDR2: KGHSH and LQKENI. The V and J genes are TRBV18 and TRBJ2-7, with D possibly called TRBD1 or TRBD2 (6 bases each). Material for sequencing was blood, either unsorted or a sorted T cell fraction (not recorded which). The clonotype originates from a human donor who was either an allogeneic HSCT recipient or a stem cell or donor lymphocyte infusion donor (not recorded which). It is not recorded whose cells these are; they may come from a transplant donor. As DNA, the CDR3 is TGTGCCAGCTCACCACACCGGGGGCCCTCCTACGAGCAGTACTTC. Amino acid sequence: CASSPHRGPSYEQYF.